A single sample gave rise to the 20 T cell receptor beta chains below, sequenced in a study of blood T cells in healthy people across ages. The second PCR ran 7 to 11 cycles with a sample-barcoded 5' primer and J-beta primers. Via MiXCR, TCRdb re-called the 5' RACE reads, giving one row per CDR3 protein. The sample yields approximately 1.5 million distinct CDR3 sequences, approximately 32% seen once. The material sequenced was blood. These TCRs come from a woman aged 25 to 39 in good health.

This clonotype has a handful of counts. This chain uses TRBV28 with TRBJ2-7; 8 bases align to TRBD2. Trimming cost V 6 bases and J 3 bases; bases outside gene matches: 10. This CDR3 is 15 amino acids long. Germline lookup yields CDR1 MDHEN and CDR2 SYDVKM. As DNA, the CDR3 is TGTGCCAGCAGCCTGGAGGGACTAGGCTACTACGAGCAGTACTTC. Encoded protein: CASSLEGLGYYEQYF.

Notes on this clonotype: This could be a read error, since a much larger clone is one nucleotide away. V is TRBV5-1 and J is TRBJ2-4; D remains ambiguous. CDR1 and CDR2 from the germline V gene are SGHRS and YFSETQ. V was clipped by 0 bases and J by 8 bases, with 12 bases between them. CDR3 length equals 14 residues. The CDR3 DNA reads TGCGCCAGCAGCTTGGATGCCGGTAAAGACATTCAGTACTTC. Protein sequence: CASSLDAGKDIQYF.

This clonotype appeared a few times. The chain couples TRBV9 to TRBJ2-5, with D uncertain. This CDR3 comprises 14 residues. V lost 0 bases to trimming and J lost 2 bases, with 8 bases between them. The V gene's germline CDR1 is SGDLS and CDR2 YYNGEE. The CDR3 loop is CASSVDQGQETQYF. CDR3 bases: TGTGCCAGCAGCGTAGATCAAGGGCAAGAGACCCAGTACTTC.

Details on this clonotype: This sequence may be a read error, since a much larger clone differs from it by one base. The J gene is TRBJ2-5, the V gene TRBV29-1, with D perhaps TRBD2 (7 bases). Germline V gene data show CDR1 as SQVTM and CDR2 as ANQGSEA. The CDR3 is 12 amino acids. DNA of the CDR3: TGCAACGTGGGGGGGGCCCAAGAGACCCAGTACTTC. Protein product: CNVGGAQETQYF.

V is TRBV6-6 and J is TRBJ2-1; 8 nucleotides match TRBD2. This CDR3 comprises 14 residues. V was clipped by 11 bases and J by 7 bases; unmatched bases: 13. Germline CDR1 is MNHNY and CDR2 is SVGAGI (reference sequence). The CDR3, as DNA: TGTGCCGGCTCATTGGGCAGCGGGAGAAATGAGCAGTTCTTC. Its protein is CAGSLGSGRNEQFF.

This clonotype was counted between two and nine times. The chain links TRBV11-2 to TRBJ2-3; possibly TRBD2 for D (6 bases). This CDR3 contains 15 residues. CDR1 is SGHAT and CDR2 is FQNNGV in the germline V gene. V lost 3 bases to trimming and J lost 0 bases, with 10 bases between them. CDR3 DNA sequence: TGTGCCAGCAGCTTTCGGCGGGATAGCACAGATACGCAGTATTTT. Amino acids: CASSFRRDSTDTQYF.

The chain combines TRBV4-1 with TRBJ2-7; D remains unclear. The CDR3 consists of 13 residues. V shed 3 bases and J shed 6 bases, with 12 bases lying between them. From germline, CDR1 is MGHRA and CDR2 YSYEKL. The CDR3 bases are TGCGCCAGCAGCCACCAGGACCTTTGCGAGCAGTACTTC. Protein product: CASSHQDLCEQYF.

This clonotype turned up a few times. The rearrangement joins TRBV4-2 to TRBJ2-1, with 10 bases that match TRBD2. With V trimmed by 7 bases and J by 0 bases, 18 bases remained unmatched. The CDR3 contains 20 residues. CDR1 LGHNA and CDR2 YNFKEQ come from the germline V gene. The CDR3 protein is CASTPLSVNSGGNSYNEQFF. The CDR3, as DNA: TGTGCCAGCACCCCATTGAGTGTGAATAGCGGGGGGAACTCCTACAATGAGCAGTTCTTC.

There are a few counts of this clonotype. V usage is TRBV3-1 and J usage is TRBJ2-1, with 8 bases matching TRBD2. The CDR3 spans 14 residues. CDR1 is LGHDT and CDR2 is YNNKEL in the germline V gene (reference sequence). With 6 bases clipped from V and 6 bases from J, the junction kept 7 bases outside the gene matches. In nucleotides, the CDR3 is TGTGCCAGCAGGTTCGGACTAGCTACCAATGAGCAGTTCTTC. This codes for CASRFGLATNEQFF.

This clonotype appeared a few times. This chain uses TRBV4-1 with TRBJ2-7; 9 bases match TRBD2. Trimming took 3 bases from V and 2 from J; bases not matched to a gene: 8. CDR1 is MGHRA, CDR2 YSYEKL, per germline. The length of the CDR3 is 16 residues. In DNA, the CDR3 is TGCGCCAGCAGCCAGGTTCCGACTAGCGGACCCTACGAGCAGTACTTC. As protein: CASSQVPTSGPYEQYF.

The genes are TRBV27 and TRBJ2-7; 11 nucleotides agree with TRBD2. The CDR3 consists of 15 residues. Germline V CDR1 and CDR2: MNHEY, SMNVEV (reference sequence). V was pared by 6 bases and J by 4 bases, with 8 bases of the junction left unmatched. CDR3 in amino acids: CASRRIAGGAYEQYF. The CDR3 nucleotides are TGTGCCAGCAGGCGGATAGCGGGAGGGGCGTACGAGCAGTACTTC.

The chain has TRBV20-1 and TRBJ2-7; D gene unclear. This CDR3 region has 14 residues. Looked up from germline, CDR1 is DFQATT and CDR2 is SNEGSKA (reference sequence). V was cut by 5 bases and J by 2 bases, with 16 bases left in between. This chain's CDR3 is CSALGSRGAYEQYF. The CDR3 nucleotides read TGCAGTGCTCTCGGAAGCCGTGGAGCCTACGAGCAGTACTTC.

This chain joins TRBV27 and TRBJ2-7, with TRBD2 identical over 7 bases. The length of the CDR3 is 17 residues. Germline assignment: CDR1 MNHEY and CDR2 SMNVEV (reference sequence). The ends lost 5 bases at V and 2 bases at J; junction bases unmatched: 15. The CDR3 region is CASSGLVGGPHPYEQYF. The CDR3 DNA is TGTGCCAGCAGTGGCCTAGTGGGAGGGCCGCACCCCTACGAGCAGTACTTC.

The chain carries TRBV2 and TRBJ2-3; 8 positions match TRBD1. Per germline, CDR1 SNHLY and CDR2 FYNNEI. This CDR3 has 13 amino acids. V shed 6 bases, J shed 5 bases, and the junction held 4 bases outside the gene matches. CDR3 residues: CASRDRAGDTQYF. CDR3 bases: TGTGCCAGCAGGGACAGGGCAGGAGATACGCAGTATTTT.

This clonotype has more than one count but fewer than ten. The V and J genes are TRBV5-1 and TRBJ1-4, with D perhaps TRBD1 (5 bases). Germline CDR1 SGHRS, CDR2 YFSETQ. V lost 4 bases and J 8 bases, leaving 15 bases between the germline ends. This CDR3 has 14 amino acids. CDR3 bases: TGCGCCAGCAGCCCCGGGACGACTCAGGAAAAACTGTTTTTT. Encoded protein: CASSPGTTQEKLFF. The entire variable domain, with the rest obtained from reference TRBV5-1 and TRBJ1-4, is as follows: KAGVTQTPRYLIKTRGQQVTLSCSPISGHRSVSWYQQTPGQGLQFLFEYFSETQRNKGNFPGRFSGRQFSNSRSEMNVSTLELGDSALYLCASSPGTTQEKLFFGSGTQLSVL.

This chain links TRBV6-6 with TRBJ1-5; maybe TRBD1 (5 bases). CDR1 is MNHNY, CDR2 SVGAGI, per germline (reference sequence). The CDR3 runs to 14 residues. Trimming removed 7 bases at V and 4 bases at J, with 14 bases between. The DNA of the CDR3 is TGTGCCAGCACGCCGGATGGGGGAAATCAGCCCCAGCATTTT. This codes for CASTPDGGNQPQHF.

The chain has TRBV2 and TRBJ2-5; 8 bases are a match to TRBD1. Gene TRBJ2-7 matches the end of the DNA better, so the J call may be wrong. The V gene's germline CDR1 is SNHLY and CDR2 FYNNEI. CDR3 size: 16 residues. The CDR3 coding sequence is TGTGCCAGCAGTGAATTATATGGGACAGGTACCTACGAGCAGTACTTC. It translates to CASSELYGTGTYEQYF.

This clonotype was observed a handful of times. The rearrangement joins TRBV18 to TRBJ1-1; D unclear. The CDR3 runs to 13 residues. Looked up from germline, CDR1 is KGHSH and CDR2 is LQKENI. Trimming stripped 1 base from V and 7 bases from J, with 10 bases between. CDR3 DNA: TGTGCCAGCTCACCACGGGATTATGGTGAAGCTTTCTTT. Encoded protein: CASSPRDYGEAFF.

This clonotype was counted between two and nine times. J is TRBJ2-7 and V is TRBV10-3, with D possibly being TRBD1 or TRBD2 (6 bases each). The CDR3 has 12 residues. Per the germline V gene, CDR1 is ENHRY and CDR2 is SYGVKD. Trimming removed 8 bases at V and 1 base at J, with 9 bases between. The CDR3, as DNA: TGTGCCATCGGGGGGACATCCTACGAGCAGTACTTC. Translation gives CAIGGTSYEQYF.

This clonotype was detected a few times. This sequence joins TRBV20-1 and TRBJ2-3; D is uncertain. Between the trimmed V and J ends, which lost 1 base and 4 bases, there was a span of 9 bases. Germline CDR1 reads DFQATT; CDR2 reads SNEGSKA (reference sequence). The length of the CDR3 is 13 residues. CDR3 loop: CSARGLGSDTQYF. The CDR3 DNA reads TGCAGTGCTAGAGGGCTGGGATCAGATACGCAGTATTTT.